Below are 13 T cell receptor beta chains sequenced from a single sample in a study of T cell responses to AZD1222 COVID-19 vaccine. The table came from immunoSEQ multiplex PCR; TCRdb's copy has only in-frame clones and leaves some out. The table includes 100,000 to 150,000 clones, about 93% detected once. The sample was peripheral blood, taken 28 days after the second dose of the MenACWY control vaccine. These receptors were taken from an adult who received the MenACWY meningococcal vaccine as a control.

The genes are TRBV2 and TRBJ2-3; maybe TRBD2 (6 bases). The CDR3 spans 13 residues. Germline V gives CDR1 SNHLY, CDR2 FYNNEI. The germline V and J ends were trimmed by 10 bases and 5 bases, with 16 bases remaining between them. CDR3 sequence: CAILARGIDTQYF. The CDR3 nucleotides are TGTGCCATTCTAGCGAGGGGTATAGATACGCAGTATTTT.

The sample holds a few counts of this clone. The chain recombines TRBV9 with TRBJ2-1; no clear D gene. Deletions cut 0 bases from V and 5 bases from J, with 12 bases between. This CDR3 comprises 15 residues. Germline loops: CDR1 SGDLS, CDR2 YYNGEE. CDR3 bases: TGTGCCAGCAGCGTAGGGGCAAGACGGGACAATGAGCAGTTCTTC. Translation gives CASSVGARRDNEQFF.

This clone was found once. CDR3 in amino acids: CASSLGSYEQYV. For the CDR3, the DNA is TGTGCCAGCAGCTTGGGGTCCTACGAGCAGTACGTC. This chain links TRBV11-2 with TRBJ2-7; D unclear. The CDR3 sequence is 12 residues long. Germline CDR1 reads SGHAT; CDR2 reads FQNNGV. V lost 3 bases to trimming and J lost 1 base, with 4 bases between them.

The chain is built from TRBV28 and TRBJ1-5; D is possibly TRBD1 (6 bases). Germline values: CDR1 MDHEN, CDR2 SYDVKM. Trimming left V 6 bases short and J 5 bases short, with 20 bases between. CDR3 length: 16 amino acids. CDR3 nucleotide sequence: TGTGCCAGCAGCCTAGGGGGACCCCCATGGCATCAGCCCCAGCATTTT. Encoded protein: CASSLGGPPWHQPQHF.

This clone was picked up a small number of times. The rearrangement links TRBV6-5 to TRBJ1-6; D remains ambiguous. Trimming removed 8 bases from V and 7 bases from J, with 9 bases in between. This CDR3 is 12 amino acids long. The germline CDR1 and CDR2 sequences are MNHEY and SVGAGI. Here the CDR3 reads CASLIPNSPLHF. The CDR3 DNA follows: TGTGCCAGCCTGATCCCAAATTCACCCCTCCACTTT.

The chain links TRBV6-1 to TRBJ2-7; a possible D gene is TRBD1 (6 bases). V lost 1 base and J lost 7, with 17 bases in between. Germline-derived CDR1 and CDR2 are MNHNS and SASEGT. The CDR3 has 15 residues. The chain's CDR3 is CASSEGADLQGEQYF. The DNA for the CDR3 is TGTGCCAGCAGTGAAGGAGCGGACCTCCAGGGGGAGCAGTACTTC.

This clone appeared a few times. The rearrangement joins TRBV29-1 to TRBJ2-2; TRBD2 matches 8 bases. Germline V gene sequence: CDR1 SQVTM, CDR2 ANQGSEA. This CDR3 spans 14 amino acids. V gave up 2 bases and J gave up 4 bases; unmatched junction bases: 3. The chain's CDR3 is CSVEREGRTGELFF. The CDR3, as DNA: TGCAGCGTTGAACGGGAGGGCCGCACCGGGGAGCTGTTTTTT.

The chain couples TRBV30 to TRBJ2-6, with D possibly matching TRBD2 (6 bases). The V and J ends lost 1 base and 2 bases respectively, with 24 bases between them. The CDR3 length is 20 residues. The germline CDR1 and CDR2 sequences are GTSNPN and SVGIG (reference sequence). This CDR3 reads CAWSERGAGQRAPGANVLTF. The CDR3 DNA reads TGTGCCTGGAGTGAACGGGGAGCGGGTCAGAGGGCTCCTGGGGCCAACGTCCTGACTTTC. Supplemented by reference TRBV30 and TRBJ2-6, the full variable domain reads SQTIHQWPATLVQPVGSPLSLECTVEGTSNPNLYWYRQAAGRGLQLLFYSVGIGQISSEVPQNLSASRPQDRQFILSSKKLLLSDSGFYLCAWSERGAGQRAPGANVLTFGAGSRLTVL.

This chain uses TRBV4-2 with TRBJ2-3; D is uncertain. Germline values: CDR1 LGHNA, CDR2 YNFKEQ. This CDR3 contains 17 residues. Trimming removed 1 base at V and 2 bases at J, with 16 bases between. CDR3 nucleotide sequence: TGTGCCAGCAGCCAAGGTATAGCCGTTGCTGCCACAGATACGCAGTATTTT. Protein: CASSQGIAVAATDTQYF.

In its sample, this clone was seen once. The genes are TRBV27 and TRBJ1-5; the D gene is possibly TRBD1 (5 bases). CDR3 length: 14 residues. Trimming shortened V by 5 bases and J by 1 base, and 9 bases separated the two germline ends. Germline values: CDR1 MNHEY, CDR2 SMNVEV (reference sequence). This CDR3 reads CASSGGQSNQPQHF. The CDR3 region has the DNA TGTGCCAGCAGTGGAGGACAAAGCAATCAGCCCCAGCATTTT.

This sequence joins TRBV12-3 or TRBV12-4 and TRBJ2-1, with D maybe TRBD2 (6 bases). Deletions cut 3 bases from V and 4 bases from J, with 7 bases between. This CDR3 has 13 residues. The CDR3 DNA is TGTGCCAGCAGTTTGACTAGATACAATGAGCAGTTCTTC. This gives the protein CASSLTRYNEQFF.

The chain has TRBV7-9 and TRBJ1-1; no clear D. This CDR3 comprises 14 residues. V lost 3 bases to trimming and J lost 1 base, with 9 bases between them. The germline gives CDR1 SEHNR, CDR2 FQNEAQ (reference sequence). The CDR3 region is CASSFSPSNTEAFF. CDR3 coding DNA: TGTGCCAGCAGCTTCAGCCCCTCGAACACTGAAGCTTTCTTT.

The rearrangement joins TRBV6-5 to TRBJ1-4, with TRBD1 as a possible D gene (6 bases). The V end was cut by 5 bases, the J end by 10 bases, with 11 bases between. Per the germline V gene, CDR1 is MNHEY and CDR2 is SVGAGI. This CDR3 has 12 amino acids. Written as DNA, the CDR3 is TGTGCCAGCAGTAACAGGGTGGGAAAACTGTTTTTT. It yields the protein CASSNRVGKLFF.